Presented here are 29 T cell receptor beta chains from one specimen sequenced in a study of STAT3 mutations in large granular lymphocyte leukemia. Study results and limitations: Every T-LGLL patient had at least one immunodominant TCRbeta clonotype.

Their target antigens are unknown. Repertoires were generated with immunoSEQ multiplex PCR, while TCRdb's copy carries only in-frame clones and drops some. The sample carries roughly 4,000 clones, 66% recorded once. The specimen sequenced was peripheral blood mononuclear cells. These receptor sequences come from a man aged 55 to 70 with T-cell large granular lymphocyte leukemia. Some clones in this sample may be carry-over from other donors' samples.

This clone was counted between two and nine times. This sequence joins TRBV6-1 and TRBJ2-7; D gene uncertain. Germline lookup yields CDR1 MNHNS and CDR2 SASEGT. This CDR3 has 14 residues. The germline V and J ends were trimmed by 5 bases and 0 bases, with 11 bases remaining between them. The CDR3, as DNA: TGTGCCAGCAGTCCCGATCCGGGCTCCTACGAGCAGTACTTC. This translates into CASSPDPGSYEQYF.

The chain couples TRBV30 to TRBJ1-1; D is perhaps TRBD1 (5 bases). V gave up 8 bases and J gave up 4 bases, with 11 bases separating them. From germline, CDR1 is GTSNPN and CDR2 SVGIG (reference sequence). The CDR3 contains 11 residues. The CDR3 loop reads CALGRGTEAFF. In DNA, the CDR3 is TGTGCCCTGGGAAGGGGCACTGAAGCTTTCTTT.

This clone has a handful of counts. The chain is built from TRBV14 and TRBJ2-3; D possibly matches TRBD1 or TRBD2 (5 bases each). This CDR3 spans 15 amino acids. Deletions cut 1 base from V and 6 bases from J, with 14 bases between. From germline, CDR1 is SGHDN and CDR2 FVKESK. In DNA form, the CDR3 reads TGTGCCAGCAGCCAAGCTGTGGGGGTCTGGGATACGCAGTATTTT. It specifies CASSQAVGVWDTQYF.

This clone showed up just once. The chain is built from TRBV29-1 and TRBJ2-7; TRBD1 might be the D (6 bases). V lost 7 bases and J lost 3, with 10 bases in between. The CDR3 consists of 11 residues. Germline V CDR1 and CDR2: SQVTM, ANQGSEA. The CDR3 loop is CSARTDYEQYV. In nucleotides, the CDR3 is TGCAGCGCTAGGACAGACTACGAGCAGTACGTC.

This chain links TRBV30 with TRBJ1-2; the D gene is possibly TRBD1 (5 bases). The CDR3 contains 12 residues. V was trimmed by 2 bases and J by 7 bases, leaving 11 bases between them. CDR1 and CDR2 from the germline V gene are GTSNPN and SVGIG (reference sequence). This chain's CDR3 is CAWSFMGGGYTF. CDR3 DNA: TGTGCCTGGAGTTTTATGGGGGGTGGCTACACCTTC. The full variable domain, with the rest looked up from reference TRBV30 and TRBJ1-2, is SQTIHQWPATLVQPVGSPLSLECTVEGTSNPNLYWYRQAAGRGLQLLFYSVGIGQISSEVPQNLSASRPQDRQFILSSKKLLLSDSGFYLCAWSFMGGGYTFGSGTRLTVV.

This chain links TRBV30 with TRBJ1-2, with D perhaps matching TRBD1 (5 bases). The CDR3 is 11 residues long. Trimming removed 3 bases at V and 7 bases at J, with 9 bases between. Germline V gene data show CDR1 as GTSNPN and CDR2 as SVGIG (reference sequence). CDR3 coding DNA: TGTGCCTGGAGCCGACAGTCTGGCTACACCTTC. Translated: CAWSRQSGYTF.

V and J are TRBV29-1 and TRBJ2-1; perhaps D is TRBD1 or TRBD2 (5 bases each). Germline CDR1 SQVTM, CDR2 ANQGSEA. V was clipped by 3 bases and J by 0 bases, with 12 bases between them. The CDR3 spans 15 residues. For the CDR3, the DNA is TGCAGCGTTGAGGGGGTTGGAAGCTCCTACAATGAGCAGTTCTTC. The encoded protein is CSVEGVGSSYNEQFF.

The chain uses TRBV30 and TRBJ2-1; 7 nucleotides agree with TRBD1. V lost 3 bases, J lost 3 bases, and 5 bases stayed unmatched. CDR3 length: 14 amino acids. CDR1 and CDR2 (germline): GTSNPN, SVGIG (reference sequence). CDR3 residues: CAWRRDSNYNEQFF. CDR3 sequence (DNA): TGTGCCTGGAGGAGGGACAGCAACTACAATGAGCAGTTCTTC.

This clone has only a few counts. J is TRBJ2-7 and V is TRBV30; D possibly corresponds to TRBD2 (6 bases). Germline V CDR1 and CDR2: GTSNPN, SVGIG (reference sequence). The CDR3 is 14 amino acids. The ends were cut back, 2 bases at V and 1 base at J, with 12 bases in the middle. The CDR3 loop reads CAWSRAGISYEQYF. The DNA of the CDR3 is TGTGCCTGGAGTCGGGCGGGGATTTCCTACGAGCAGTACTTC.

The rearrangement uses TRBV11-3 and TRBJ2-5, with D perhaps assigned TRBD1 or TRBD2 (6 bases each). V shed 4 bases and J shed 5 bases, with 14 bases lying between them. The CDR3 spans 14 residues. Germline loops: CDR1 SGHNT, CDR2 YENEEA. The CDR3 nucleotides are TGTGCCAGCAGCTCCGGAGGGGGGCGGGAGACCCAGTACTTC. Protein: CASSSGGGRETQYF.

The chain combines TRBV7-9 with TRBJ2-5, with D hard to call. Germline V gives CDR1 SEHNR, CDR2 FQNEAQ (reference sequence). The CDR3 is made up of 14 amino acids. Trimming stripped 7 bases from V and 0 bases from J, with 12 bases between. The CDR3 nucleotides read TGTGCCAGCACCCTCTCGGCTCACCAAGAGACCCAGTACTTC. This sequence encodes CASTLSAHQETQYF.

The gene calls are TRBV30 and TRBJ2-3; 15 bases match TRBD2. Germline lookup yields CDR1 GTSNPN and CDR2 SVGIG (reference sequence). V was pared by 4 bases and J by 3 bases, with 5 bases of the junction left unmatched. The CDR3 sequence is 16 residues long. CDR3 bases: TGTGCCTGGACCGGGACTAGCGGGGGGCGGACAGATACGCAGTATTTT. It is translated as CAWTGTSGGRTDTQYF.

The rearrangement links TRBV7-9 to TRBJ2-1; no definite D call. The CDR3 runs 14 residues. Trimming removed 8 bases from V and 9 bases from J, with 20 bases in between. Germline lookup yields CDR1 SEHNR and CDR2 FQNEAQ (reference sequence). The CDR3 DNA reads TGTGCCAGCGGCGGCTTGGACCTATGGGGTGAGCAGTTCTTC. Its protein is CASGGLDLWGEQFF.

This clone has a handful of counts. The chain couples TRBV5-1 to TRBJ2-7, with 14 positions matching TRBD2. The trim removed 1 base at V and 2 bases at J, leaving 8 bases unmatched. This CDR3 spans 18 amino acids. The germline V gene encodes CDR1 SGHRS and CDR2 YFSETQ. CDR3 in DNA: TGCGCCAGCAGCTTGAGACTAGCGGGAGGGATCGTTACCTACGAGCAGTACGTC. Translation: CASSLRLAGGIVTYEQYV.

This chain uses TRBV5-1 with TRBJ2-1; maybe TRBD2 (5 bases). CDR3 length: 15 residues. The germline V and J ends were trimmed by 4 bases and 5 bases, with 16 bases remaining between them. Germline V gene data show CDR1 as SGHRS and CDR2 as YFSETQ. This CDR3 is CASSLGRVGHNEQFF. The CDR3 coding sequence is TGCGCCAGCAGCCTCGGGCGGGTAGGCCACAATGAGCAGTTCTTC.

The gene calls are TRBV30 and TRBJ2-7, with 11 bases fitting TRBD2. This CDR3 region has 14 residues. V was pared by 2 bases and J by 5 bases, with 5 bases of the junction left unmatched. Germline V gives CDR1 GTSNPN, CDR2 SVGIG (reference sequence). The CDR3 region is CAWSLTSGANEQYF. CDR3 DNA sequence: TGTGCCTGGAGTCTGACTAGCGGGGCCAACGAGCAGTACTTC.

The V call is TRBV7-9, the J call TRBJ2-1; D could derive from TRBD1 or TRBD2 (5 bases each). With 5 bases removed from V and 3 bases from J, the gap between germline ends came to 20 bases. CDR3 length: 17 amino acids. The V gene's germline CDR1 is SEHNR and CDR2 FQNEAQ (reference sequence). Here the CDR3 reads CASSAASRGDLYNEQFF. CDR3 DNA sequence: TGTGCCAGCAGCGCAGCCTCGAGGGGAGACCTCTACAATGAGCAGTTCTTC.

The rearrangement uses TRBV6-6 and TRBJ2-1; TRBD2 matches at 11 bases. Germline assignment: CDR1 MNHNY and CDR2 SVGAGI (reference sequence). The CDR3 is 15 residues long. J gave up 6 bases and V 6 bases, and 7 bases lay outside the gene matches. The CDR3 loop is CASSQGTSGLNEQFF. CDR3 bases: TGTGCCAGCAGCCAAGGGACTAGCGGCCTCAATGAGCAGTTCTTC.

In its sample, this clone was seen a few times. The chain links TRBV28 to TRBJ2-3, with 9 bases identical to TRBD2. Germline trimming cut 10 bases from V and 6 bases from J; bases unmatched to any gene: 11. The CDR3 extends over 14 amino acids. CDR1 MDHEN and CDR2 SYDVKM come from the germline V gene. Here the CDR3 reads CAISPSGEADTQYF. CDR3 nucleotide sequence: TGTGCCATCTCCCCTAGCGGGGAGGCGGATACGCAGTATTTT.

This clone was picked up a small number of times. The V gene is TRBV7-2, the J gene TRBJ1-5, with D possibly matching TRBD1 (5 bases). The CDR3 extends over 13 amino acids. Germline V lookup: CDR1 SGHTA, CDR2 FQGNSA. With 7 bases removed from V and 6 bases from J, the gap between germline ends came to 13 bases. In nucleotides, the CDR3 is TGTGCCAGCACCGTGGACATCCTTCAGCCCCAGCATTTT. It translates to CASTVDILQPQHF.

The V gene is TRBV5-1, the J gene TRBJ1-1; no reliable D call. Germline CDR1 reads SGHRS; CDR2 reads YFSETQ. The V and J ends lost 4 bases and 1 base respectively, with 14 bases between them. The CDR3 loop spans 15 amino acids. The DNA of the CDR3 is TGCGCCAGCAGCAGGACGACGACGGCGAACACTGAAGCTTTCTTT. It encodes CASSRTTTANTEAFF.

This clone was detected only a few times. This sequence joins TRBV2 and TRBJ1-2, with 7 bases matching TRBD1. Germline values: CDR1 SNHLY, CDR2 FYNNEI. The CDR3 has 12 residues. Trimming at V came to 10 bases and at J to 2 bases, leaving 4 bases not matched to a gene. The CDR3, as DNA: TGTGCCACACGGGACAGAAACTATGGCTACACCTTC. This codes for CATRDRNYGYTF.

This chain connects TRBV6-6 to TRBJ1-2; TRBD1 matches at 7 bases. Germline V gene data show CDR1 as MNHNY and CDR2 as SVGAGI (reference sequence). The CDR3 extends over 15 amino acids. The V gene end was trimmed by 9 bases and the J gene end by 0 bases; junction bases not matched to a gene: 10. This CDR3 is CASTDRARANYGYTF. In nucleotides, the CDR3 is TGTGCCAGTACAGACAGGGCGAGAGCTAACTATGGCTACACCTTC.

V gene TRBV7-9 combines with J gene TRBJ2-7, with D uncertain. Per germline, CDR1 SEHNR and CDR2 FQNEAQ (reference sequence). Deletions cut 5 bases from V and 2 bases from J, with 13 bases between. The CDR3 consists of 14 residues. CDR3 DNA: TGTGCCAGCAGCCCATCTGCGGTCGCCTACGAGCAGTACTTC. Translation gives CASSPSAVAYEQYF.

The V call is TRBV19, the J call TRBJ1-5; D ambiguous. Deletions cut 4 bases from V and 6 bases from J, with 7 bases between. The germline V gene encodes CDR1 LNHDA and CDR2 SQIVND (reference sequence). The CDR3 is made up of 12 amino acids. CDR3 protein: CASSRLGQPQHF. CDR3 bases: TGTGCCAGTAGTAGGTTGGGTCAGCCCCAGCATTTT.

The CDR3 DNA sequence: TGTGCCAGCAGTCAGTACACTGAAGCTTTCTTT. It is translated as CASSQYTEAFF. V usage is TRBV25-1 and J usage is TRBJ1-1, with D uncertain. The V end was cut by 5 bases, the J end by 3 bases, with 4 bases between. CDR3 length: 11 residues. The germline V gene has CDR1 MGHDK and CDR2 SYGVNS. The whole variable domain, remainder taken from reference TRBV25-1 and TRBJ1-1, is EADIYQTPRYLVIGTGKKITLECSQTMGHDKMYWYQQDPGMELHLIHYSYGVNSTEKGDLSSESTVSRIRTEHFPLTLESARPSHTSQYLCASSQYTEAFFGQGTRLTVV.

The CDR3 sequence is CASSLRGGTEAFF. CDR3 DNA: TGTGCCAGCAGCTTGAGGGGGGGCACTGAAGCTTTCTTT. The chain has TRBV5-4 and TRBJ1-1; TRBD1 might be the D (6 bases). The ends were cut back, 1 base at V and 4 bases at J, with 8 bases in the middle. The CDR3 totals 13 residues. Germline V CDR1 and CDR2: SGHNT, YYREEE (reference sequence).

The CDR3 sequence: CASSRDRGGYGYTF. The CDR3 bases are TGTGCCAGCAGCAGAGACAGGGGGGGTTATGGCTACACCTTC. The chain employs TRBV5-4 and TRBJ1-2, with TRBD1 matching over 9 bases. The CDR3 contains 14 residues. Per the germline V gene, CDR1 is SGHNT and CDR2 is YYREEE (reference sequence). Unmatched junction bases numbered 6, after V lost 4 bases and J lost 5 bases. Drawing the rest from reference TRBV5-4 and TRBJ1-2, the complete variable domain is ETGVTQSPTHLIKTRGQQVTLRCSSQSGHNTVSWYQQALGQGPQFIFQYYREEENGRGNFPPRFSGLQFPNYSSELNVNALELDDSALYLCASSRDRGGYGYTFGSGTRLTVV.

The rearrangement joins TRBV30 to TRBJ1-4, with no clear D. CDR1 GTSNPN and CDR2 SVGIG come from the germline V gene (reference sequence). The CDR3 contains 12 residues. Deletions cut 3 bases from V and 7 bases from J, with 9 bases between. Here the CDR3 reads CAWSAGSEKLFF. As DNA, the CDR3 is TGTGCCTGGAGCGCGGGGAGTGAAAAACTGTTTTTT.